Below are 12 T cell receptor beta chains sequenced from a single sample in a study of CD8+ T cells in alopecia areata. Treatment defined: oral pan-JAK inhibitor, 5-10 mg twice daily. Investigators isolated RNA and reverse transcribed it into cDNA to act as the sequencing template. Sequencing used immunoSEQ multiplex PCR; TCRdb keeps in-frame clones, though not all of them. The sample contains 170,000 or so clones, about 60% of which appear only once. This specimen consisted of CD8+ T cells sorted from blood, obtained at week 24, from a patient treated with tofacitinib. The receptors come from a human donor with alopecia areata.

The chain has TRBV29-1 and TRBJ1-1, with D perhaps matching TRBD1 (5 bases). Trimming removed 3 bases from V and 6 bases from J, with 8 bases in between. The CDR3 runs 11 residues. CDR1 and CDR2 (germline): SQVTM, ANQGSEA. DNA of the CDR3: TGCAGCGTTGATGGGGGAGCTGAAGCTTTCTTT. Amino acids: CSVDGGAEAFF.

The chain combines TRBV5-6 with TRBJ1-1; D possibly corresponds to TRBD1 (5 bases). This CDR3 comprises 13 residues. Germline V CDR1 and CDR2: SGHDT, YYEEEE. V gave up 5 bases and J gave up 2 bases, with 10 bases separating them. The CDR3 here is CASSWGGNTEAFF. The DNA of the CDR3 is TGTGCCAGCAGTTGGGGCGGAAACACTGAAGCTTTCTTT.

The chain carries TRBV6-5 and TRBJ1-4; D not resolved. The V end lost 2 bases, the J end lost 0 bases, and 7 bases lay between the germline ends. CDR3 length equals 15 residues. CDR1 and CDR2 (germline): MNHEY, SVGAGI. The CDR3 DNA follows: TGTGCCAGCAGTTACGTCCGTGCAACTAATGAAAAACTGTTTTTT. Translating gives CASSYVRATNEKLFF.

This chain uses TRBV5-6 with TRBJ2-1; 8 nucleotides align to TRBD2. The CDR3 contains 16 residues. Unmatched junction bases numbered 14, after V lost 4 bases and J lost 8 bases. Germline V gene data show CDR1 as SGHDT and CDR2 as YYEEEE. The CDR3 DNA reads TGTGCCAGCAGCCCCCCGGCTGGCGGGGGGCTGTATGAGCAGTTCTTC. Its protein product is CASSPPAGGGLYEQFF. The full variable domain, with the rest looked up from reference TRBV5-6 and TRBJ2-1, is DAGVTQSPTHLIKTRGQQVTLRCSPKSGHDTVSWYQQALGQGPQFIFQYYEEEERQRGNFPDRFSGHQFPNYSSELNVNALLLGDSALYLCASSPPAGGGLYEQFFGPGTRLTVL.

The V and J genes are TRBV30 and TRBJ2-3; 8 positions match TRBD1. V shed 2 bases, J shed 1 base, and the junction held 5 bases outside the gene matches. The CDR3 spans 15 residues. The germline gives CDR1 GTSNPN, CDR2 SVGIG (reference sequence). In nucleotides, the CDR3 is TGTGCCTGGAGTCAGGGACAGGAGGGCACAGATACGCAGTATTTT. Translated, it gives CAWSQGQEGTDTQYF.

The chain has TRBV30 and TRBJ1-6; weak D call: TRBD1 (6 bases). Trimming shortened V by 7 bases and J by 8 bases, and 15 bases separated the two germline ends. This CDR3 comprises 13 residues. CDR1 is GTSNPN and CDR2 is SVGIG in the germline V gene (reference sequence). The CDR3 nucleotides are TGTGCCTTTTTGGGGGGCAACGATTCACCCCTCCACTTT. Translating it yields CAFLGGNDSPLHF.

This clone was detected a few times. The chain is built from TRBV2 and TRBJ2-7, with a possible D match to TRBD2 (6 bases). The V end was cut by 6 bases, the J end by 3 bases, with 9 bases between. Germline CDR1 and CDR2: SNHLY and FYNNEI. The length of the CDR3 is 12 residues. The DNA of the CDR3 is TGTGCCAGCAGCGGCGGGAACTACGAGCAGTACTTC. As protein: CASSGGNYEQYF.

The chain combines TRBV7-2 with TRBJ2-7; D may be TRBD2 (6 bases). This CDR3 spans 12 amino acids. V lost 5 bases and J lost 3, with 8 bases in between. From germline, CDR1 is SGHTA and CDR2 FQGNSA. The CDR3 is CASSVGGYEQYF. DNA for the CDR3: TGTGCCAGCAGCGTGGGGGGCTACGAGCAGTACTTC. Full variable domain (rest looked up from reference TRBV7-2 and TRBJ2-7): GAGVSQSPSNKVTEKGKDVELRCDPISGHTALYWYRQSLGQGLEFLIYFQGNSAPDKSGLPSDRFSAERTGGSVSTLTIQRTQQEDSAVYLCASSVGGYEQYFGPGTRLTVT.

This clone was found once. The CDR3 DNA reads TGTGCCAGCTCCCCTGGGCAGGGGCAAATACGGGCCCAGCATTTT. This codes for CASSPGQGQIRAQHF. This rearrangement joins TRBV27 to TRBJ1-5; D may be TRBD1 (6 bases). Trimming left V 8 bases short and J 11 bases short, with 25 bases between. Germline CDR1 is MNHEY and CDR2 is SMNVEV (reference sequence). There are 15 residues in the CDR3.

The chain is built from TRBV29-1 and TRBJ1-1; D might be TRBD1 (6 bases). The CDR3 is 15 amino acids. Germline values: CDR1 SQVTM, CDR2 ANQGSEA. V shed 2 bases and J shed 4 bases, with 17 bases lying between them. The CDR3 here is CSVENEAGESTEAFF. The CDR3 DNA reads TGCAGCGTTGAAAACGAAGCAGGGGAGAGCACTGAAGCTTTCTTT.

This clone was seen a few times. V gene TRBV29-1 combines with J gene TRBJ1-1, with 12 positions matching TRBD1. This CDR3 contains 14 residues. Germline CDR1 SQVTM, CDR2 ANQGSEA. V lost 7 bases to trimming and J lost 4 bases; unmatched junction nucleotides: 7. In nucleotides, the CDR3 is TGCAGCGCGGGGACAGGGGGCATTGGCACTGAAGCTTTCTTT. This translates into CSAGTGGIGTEAFF.

The chain employs TRBV14 and TRBJ2-7; D not certain. V was pared by 2 bases and J by 7 bases, with 9 bases between. The V gene's germline CDR1 is SGHDN and CDR2 FVKESK. This CDR3 spans 12 amino acids. CDR3 nucleotide sequence: TGTGCCAGCAGCCAACCTACCACAGAGCAGTACTTC. This encodes CASSQPTTEQYF.